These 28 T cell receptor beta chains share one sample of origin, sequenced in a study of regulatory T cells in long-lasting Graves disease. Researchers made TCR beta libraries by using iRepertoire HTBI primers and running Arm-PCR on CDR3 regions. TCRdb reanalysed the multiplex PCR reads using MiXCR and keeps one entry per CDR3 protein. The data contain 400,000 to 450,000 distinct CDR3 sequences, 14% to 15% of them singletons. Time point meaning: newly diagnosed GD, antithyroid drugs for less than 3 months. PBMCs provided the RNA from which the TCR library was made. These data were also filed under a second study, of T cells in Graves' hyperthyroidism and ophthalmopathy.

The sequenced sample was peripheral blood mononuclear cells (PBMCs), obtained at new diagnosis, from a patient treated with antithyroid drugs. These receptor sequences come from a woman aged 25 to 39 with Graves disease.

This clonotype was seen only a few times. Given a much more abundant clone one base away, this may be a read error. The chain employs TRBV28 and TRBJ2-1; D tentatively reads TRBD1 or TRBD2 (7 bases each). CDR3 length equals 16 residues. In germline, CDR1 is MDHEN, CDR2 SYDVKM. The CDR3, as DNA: TGTGCCAGCAGTTCCCGACAGGGAGGGGTCGCCAATGAGCAGCTCTTC. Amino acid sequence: CASSSRQGGVANEQLF.

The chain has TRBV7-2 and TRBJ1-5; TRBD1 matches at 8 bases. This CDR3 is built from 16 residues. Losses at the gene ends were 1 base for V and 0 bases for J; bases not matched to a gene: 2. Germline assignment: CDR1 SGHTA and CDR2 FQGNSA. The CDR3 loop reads CASSLDRGYSNQPQHF. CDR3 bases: TGTGCCAGCAGCTTAGACAGGGGGTATAGCAATCAGCCCCAGCATTTT.

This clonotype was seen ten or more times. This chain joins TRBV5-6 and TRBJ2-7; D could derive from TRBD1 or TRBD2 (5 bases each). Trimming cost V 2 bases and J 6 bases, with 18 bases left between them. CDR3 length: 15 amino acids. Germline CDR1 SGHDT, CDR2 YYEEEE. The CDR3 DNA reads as TGTGCCAGCAGCTTCTCTACGGGACCTCTATCCGAGCAGTACTTC. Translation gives CASSFSTGPLSEQYF.

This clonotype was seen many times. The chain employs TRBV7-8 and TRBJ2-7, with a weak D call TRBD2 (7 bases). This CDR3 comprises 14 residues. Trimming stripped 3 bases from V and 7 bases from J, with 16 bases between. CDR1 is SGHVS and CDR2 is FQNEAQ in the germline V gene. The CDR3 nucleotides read TGTGCCAGCAGCTTGGGGAGGGGGTCCCGGGAGCAGTACTTC. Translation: CASSLGRGSREQYF. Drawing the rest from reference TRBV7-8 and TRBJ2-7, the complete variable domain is GAGVSQSPRYKVAKRGQDVALRCDPISGHVSLFWYQQALGQGPEFLTYFQNEAQLDKSGLPSDRFFAERPEGSVSTLKIQRTQQEDSAVYLCASSLGRGSREQYFGPGTRLTVT.

CDR3 loop: CASSYDPRDGSYEQYF. As DNA, the CDR3 is TGTGCCAGCAGTTATGATCCCCGGGATGGTTCCTACGAGCAGTACTTC. The chain recombines TRBV6-5 with TRBJ2-7; TRBD2 is a possible D gene (5 bases). Trimming pared 3 bases from V and 1 base from J, leaving 16 bases between. From germline, CDR1 is MNHEY and CDR2 SVGAGI. The CDR3 has 16 residues.

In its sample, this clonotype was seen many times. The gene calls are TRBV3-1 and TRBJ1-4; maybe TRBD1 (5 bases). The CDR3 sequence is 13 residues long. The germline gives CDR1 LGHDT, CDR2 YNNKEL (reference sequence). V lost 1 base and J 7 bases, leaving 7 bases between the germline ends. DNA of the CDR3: TGTGCCAGCAGCCAAGTTAGGGGTGAAAAACTGTTTTTT. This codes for CASSQVRGEKLFF.

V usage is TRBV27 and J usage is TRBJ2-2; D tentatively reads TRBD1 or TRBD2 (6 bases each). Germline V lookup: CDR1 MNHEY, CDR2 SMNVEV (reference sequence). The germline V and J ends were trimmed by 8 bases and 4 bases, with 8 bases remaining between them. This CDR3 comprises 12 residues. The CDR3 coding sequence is TGTGCCAGCGAGGGGGGCACCGGGGAGCTGTTTTTT. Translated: CASEGGTGELFF.

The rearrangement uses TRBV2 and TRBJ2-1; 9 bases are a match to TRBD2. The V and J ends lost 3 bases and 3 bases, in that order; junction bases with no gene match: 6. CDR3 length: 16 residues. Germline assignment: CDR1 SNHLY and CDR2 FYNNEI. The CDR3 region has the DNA TGTGCCAGCAGTGATGACTGGCGGGAGGGCTACAATGAGCAGTTCTTC. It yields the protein CASSDDWREGYNEQFF.

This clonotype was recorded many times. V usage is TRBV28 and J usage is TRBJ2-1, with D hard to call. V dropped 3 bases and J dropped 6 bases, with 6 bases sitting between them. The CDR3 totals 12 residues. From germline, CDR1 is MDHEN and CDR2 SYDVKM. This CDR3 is CASSFRSNEQFF. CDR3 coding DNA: TGTGCCAGCAGTTTTCGGAGCAATGAGCAGTTCTTC.

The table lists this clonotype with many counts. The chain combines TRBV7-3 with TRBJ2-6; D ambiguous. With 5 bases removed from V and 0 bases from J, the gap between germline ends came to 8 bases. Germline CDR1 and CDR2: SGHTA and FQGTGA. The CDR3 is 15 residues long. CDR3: CASSTGNSGANVLTF. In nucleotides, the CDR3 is TGTGCCAGCAGCACCGGAAACTCTGGGGCCAACGTCCTGACTTTC.

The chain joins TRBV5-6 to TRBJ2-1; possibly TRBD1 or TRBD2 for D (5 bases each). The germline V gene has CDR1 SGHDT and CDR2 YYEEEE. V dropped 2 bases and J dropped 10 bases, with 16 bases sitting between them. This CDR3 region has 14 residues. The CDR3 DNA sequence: TGTGCCAGCAGCTTCCAGGGACCTCCCCAAGAGCAGTTCTTC. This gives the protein CASSFQGPPQEQFF.

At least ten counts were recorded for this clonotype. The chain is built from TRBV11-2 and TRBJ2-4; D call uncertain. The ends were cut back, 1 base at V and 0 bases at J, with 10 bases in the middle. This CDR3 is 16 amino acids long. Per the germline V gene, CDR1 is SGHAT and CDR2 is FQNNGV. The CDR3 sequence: CASSLAGVLAKNIQYF. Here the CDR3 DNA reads TGTGCCAGCAGCTTAGCGGGCGTCCTAGCCAAAAACATTCAGTACTTC.

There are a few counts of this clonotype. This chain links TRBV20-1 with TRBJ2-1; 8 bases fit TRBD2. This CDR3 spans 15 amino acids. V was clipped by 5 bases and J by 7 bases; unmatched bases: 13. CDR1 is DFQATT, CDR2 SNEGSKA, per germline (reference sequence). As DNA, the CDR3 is TGCAGTGCTGACCCGAGGGGCGGGGGGTTTAATGAGCAGTTCTTC. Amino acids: CSADPRGGGFNEQFF.

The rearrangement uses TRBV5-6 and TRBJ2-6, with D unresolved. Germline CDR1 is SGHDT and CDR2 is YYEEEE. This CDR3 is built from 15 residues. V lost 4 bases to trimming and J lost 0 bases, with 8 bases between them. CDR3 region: CASSNQASGANVLTF. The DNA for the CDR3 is TGTGCCAGCAGCAACCAGGCCTCTGGGGCCAACGTCCTGACTTTC.

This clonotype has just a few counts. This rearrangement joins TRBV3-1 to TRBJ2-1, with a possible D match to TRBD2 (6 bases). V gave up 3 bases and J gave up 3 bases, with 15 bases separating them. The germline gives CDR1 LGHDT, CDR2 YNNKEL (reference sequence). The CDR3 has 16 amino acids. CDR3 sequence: CASSHRRGSFYNEQFF. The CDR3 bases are TGTGCCAGCAGCCATCGGAGGGGAAGCTTCTACAATGAGCAGTTCTTC.

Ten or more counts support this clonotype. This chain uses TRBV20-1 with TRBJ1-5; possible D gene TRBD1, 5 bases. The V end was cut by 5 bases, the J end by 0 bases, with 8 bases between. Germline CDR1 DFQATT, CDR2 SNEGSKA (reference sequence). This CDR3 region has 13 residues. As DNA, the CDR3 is TGCAGTGCTCGGAGGGGTAGCAATCAGCCCCAGCATTTT. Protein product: CSARRGSNQPQHF.

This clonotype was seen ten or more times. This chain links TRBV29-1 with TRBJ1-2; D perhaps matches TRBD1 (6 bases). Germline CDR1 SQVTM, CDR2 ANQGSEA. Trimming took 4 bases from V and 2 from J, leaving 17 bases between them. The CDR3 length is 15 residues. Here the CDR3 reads CSVARTAGPNYGYTF. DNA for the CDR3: TGCAGCGTTGCCAGGACAGCAGGACCGAACTATGGCTACACCTTC.

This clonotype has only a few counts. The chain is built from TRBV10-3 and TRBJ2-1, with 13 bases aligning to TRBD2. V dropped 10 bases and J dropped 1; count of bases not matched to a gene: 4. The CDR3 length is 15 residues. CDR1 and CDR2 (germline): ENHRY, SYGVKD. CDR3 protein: CATRTSGGSYNEQFF. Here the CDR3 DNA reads TGTGCCACGAGGACTAGCGGGGGTTCCTACAATGAGCAGTTCTTC.

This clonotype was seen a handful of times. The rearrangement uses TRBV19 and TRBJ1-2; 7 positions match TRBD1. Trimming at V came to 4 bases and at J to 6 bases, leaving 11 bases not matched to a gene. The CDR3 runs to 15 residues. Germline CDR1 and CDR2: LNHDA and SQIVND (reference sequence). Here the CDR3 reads CASSTQGGRLDGYTF. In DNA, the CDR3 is TGTGCCAGTAGTACCCAGGGGGGACGCCTTGATGGCTACACCTTC.

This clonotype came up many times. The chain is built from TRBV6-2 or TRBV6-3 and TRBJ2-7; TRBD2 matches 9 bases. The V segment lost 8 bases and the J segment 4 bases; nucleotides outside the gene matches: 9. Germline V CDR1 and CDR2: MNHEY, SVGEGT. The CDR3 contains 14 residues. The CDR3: CASGESGLAYEQYF. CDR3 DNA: TGTGCCAGCGGAGAGTCGGGACTAGCTTACGAGCAGTACTTC.

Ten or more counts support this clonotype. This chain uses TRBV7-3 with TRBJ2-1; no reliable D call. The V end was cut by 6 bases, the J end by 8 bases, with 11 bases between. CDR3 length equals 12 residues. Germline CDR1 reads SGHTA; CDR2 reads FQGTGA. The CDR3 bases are TGTGCCAGCAGGGACCCACGGGATGAGCAGTTCTTC. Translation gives CASRDPRDEQFF. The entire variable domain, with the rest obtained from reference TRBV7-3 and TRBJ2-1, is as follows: GAGVSQTPSNKVTEKGKYVELRCDPISGHTALYWYRQSLGQGPEFLIYFQGTGAADDSGLPNDRFFAVRPEGSVSTLKIQRTERGDSAVYLCASRDPRDEQFFGPGTRLTVL.

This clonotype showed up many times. CDR3 loop: CASSLVGGGQNIQYF. The CDR3 bases are TGTGCCAGCAGTTTGGTTGGGGGCGGTCAAAACATTCAGTACTTC. The J gene is TRBJ2-4, the V gene TRBV28, with D possibly being TRBD1 (6 bases). There are 15 residues in the CDR3. Germline-derived CDR1 and CDR2 are MDHEN and SYDVKM. V lost 3 bases and J 5 bases, leaving 14 bases between the germline ends.

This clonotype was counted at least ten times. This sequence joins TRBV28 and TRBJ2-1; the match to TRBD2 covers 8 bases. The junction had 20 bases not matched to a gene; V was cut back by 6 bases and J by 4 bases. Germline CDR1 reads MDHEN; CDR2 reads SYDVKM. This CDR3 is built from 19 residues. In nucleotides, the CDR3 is TGTGCCAGCAGCACCTTAGTTGGGGCGGGAGGACCTCTATACAATGAGCAGTTCTTC. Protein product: CASSTLVGAGGPLYNEQFF.

This CDR3 reads CASSSGRNGDGYTF. The CDR3 DNA reads TGTGCCAGCAGCTCAGGTCGGAATGGGGATGGCTACACCTTC. The chain combines TRBV7-3 with TRBJ1-2; D not resolved. Trimming shortened V by 4 bases and J by 6 bases, and 15 bases separated the two germline ends. The germline CDR1 and CDR2 sequences are SGHTA and FQGTGA. The CDR3 is 14 residues long.

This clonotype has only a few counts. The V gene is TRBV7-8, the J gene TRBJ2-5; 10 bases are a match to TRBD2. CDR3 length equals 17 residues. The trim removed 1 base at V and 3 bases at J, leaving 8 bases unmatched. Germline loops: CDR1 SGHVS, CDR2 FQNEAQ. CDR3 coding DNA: TGTGCCAGCAGCTTAGTTGTGGGACTAGCGTACGAAGAGACCCAGTACTTC. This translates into CASSLVVGLAYEETQYF.

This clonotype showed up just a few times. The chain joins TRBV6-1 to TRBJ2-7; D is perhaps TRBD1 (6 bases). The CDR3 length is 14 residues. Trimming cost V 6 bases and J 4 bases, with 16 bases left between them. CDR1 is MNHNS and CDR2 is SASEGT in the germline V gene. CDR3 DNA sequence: TGTGCCAGCAGGCAACAACAGGGTGCTTACGAGCAGTACTTC. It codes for CASRQQQGAYEQYF.

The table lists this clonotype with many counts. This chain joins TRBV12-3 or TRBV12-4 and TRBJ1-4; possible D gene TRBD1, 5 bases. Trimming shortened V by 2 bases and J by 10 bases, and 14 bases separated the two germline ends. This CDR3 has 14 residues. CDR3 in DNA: TGTGCCAGCAGTTTACGGGGCAGTAGGGGAAAACTGTTTTTT. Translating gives CASSLRGSRGKLFF.

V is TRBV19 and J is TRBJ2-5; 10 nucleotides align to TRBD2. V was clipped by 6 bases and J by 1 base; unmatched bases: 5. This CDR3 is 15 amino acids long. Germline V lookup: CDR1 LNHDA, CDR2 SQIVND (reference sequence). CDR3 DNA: TGTGCCAGTAGAACACAGCGGGGGGGCCAAGAGACCCAGTACTTC. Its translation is CASRTQRGGQETQYF.